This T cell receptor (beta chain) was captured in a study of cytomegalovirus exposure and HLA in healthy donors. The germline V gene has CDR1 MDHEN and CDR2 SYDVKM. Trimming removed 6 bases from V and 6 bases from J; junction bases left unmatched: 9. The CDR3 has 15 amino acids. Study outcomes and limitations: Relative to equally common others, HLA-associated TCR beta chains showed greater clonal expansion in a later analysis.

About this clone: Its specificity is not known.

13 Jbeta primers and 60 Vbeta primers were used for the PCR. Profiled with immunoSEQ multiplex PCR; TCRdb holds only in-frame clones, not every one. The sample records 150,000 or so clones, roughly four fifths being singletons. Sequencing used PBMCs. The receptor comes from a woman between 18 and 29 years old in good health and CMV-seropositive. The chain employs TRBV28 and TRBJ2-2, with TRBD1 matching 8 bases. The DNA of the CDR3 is TGTGCCAGCAGCAGATTGGACAGGGCCGCCGGGGAGCTGTTTTTT. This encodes CASSRLDRAAGELFF.